Shown below are 26 T cell receptor beta chains from a single sample sequenced in a study of blood T cell repertoires in COVID-19. Profiled with immunoSEQ multiplex PCR; TCRdb holds only in-frame clones, not every one. The sample lists over 250,000 clones, about 90% occurring once. The sequencing sample was made of peripheral blood. These receptors came from a woman in her 70s with COVID-19, enrolled during active disease.

The chain uses TRBV5-1 and TRBJ2-2, with 11 bases fitting TRBD1. Unmatched junction bases numbered 4, after V lost 5 bases and J lost 4 bases. The CDR3 loop spans 15 amino acids. CDR1 is SGHRS and CDR2 is YFSETQ in the germline V gene. DNA for the CDR3: TGCGCCAGCAGAGGGACAGGGGGGATCACCGGGGAGCTGTTTTTT. Translated: CASRGTGGITGELFF.

The chain is built from TRBV28 and TRBJ2-3; D remains unclear. CDR1 and CDR2 from the germline V gene are MDHEN and SYDVKM. V dropped 2 bases and J dropped 2 bases, with 5 bases sitting between them. The CDR3 sequence is 13 residues long. The chain's CDR3 is CASSLANTDTQYF. CDR3 coding DNA: TGTGCCAGCAGTTTAGCTAACACAGATACGCAGTATTTT.

J is TRBJ2-1 and V is TRBV28; 11 nucleotides align to TRBD2. The CDR3 covers 16 residues. Trimming took 3 bases from V and 8 from J; bases not matched to a gene: 9. Germline V CDR1 and CDR2: MDHEN, SYDVKM. CDR3 sequence reads: CASSFEIAGGRYEQFF. CDR3 DNA sequence: TGTGCCAGCAGTTTTGAGATAGCGGGAGGGAGATATGAGCAGTTCTTC.

The chain links TRBV7-9 to TRBJ1-3; weak D call: TRBD1 (6 bases). Germline lookup yields CDR1 SEHNR and CDR2 FQNEAQ (reference sequence). The CDR3 runs 15 residues. V lost 5 bases, J lost 0 bases, and 11 bases lay in between. The CDR3 sequence is CASSPDSISGNTIYF. The CDR3 nucleotides read TGTGCCAGCAGCCCGGACAGTATCTCTGGAAACACCATATATTTT.

This chain links TRBV11-2 with TRBJ2-5; TRBD2 aligns across 11 bases. Germline V gene data show CDR1 as SGHAT and CDR2 as FQNNGV. This CDR3 has 15 amino acids. The junction had 6 bases not matched to a gene; V was cut back by 4 bases and J by 5 bases. CDR3 in DNA: TGTGCCAGCAGCTCGACTAGCGGGACGGGGGAGACCCAGTACTTC. This translates into CASSSTSGTGETQYF.

V and J are TRBV28 and TRBJ2-7, with a possible D match to TRBD1 (6 bases). The germline gives CDR1 MDHEN, CDR2 SYDVKM. Deletions cut 5 bases from V and 2 bases from J, with 25 bases between. This CDR3 is built from 18 residues. CDR3: CASSHPTTRRDTTYEQYF. The CDR3 coding sequence is TGTGCCAGCAGTCACCCAACCACTCGAAGGGACACCACCTACGAGCAGTACTTC.

The chain uses TRBV4-1 and TRBJ2-6, with TRBD1 matching over 8 bases. Germline CDR1 and CDR2: MGHRA and YSYEKL. V lost 5 bases to trimming and J lost 0 bases; unmatched junction nucleotides: 6. The length of the CDR3 is 17 residues. CDR3 nucleotide sequence: TGCGCCAGCAGCTTAGGACAGGGAAACTCTGGGGCCAACGTCCTGACTTTC. Protein: CASSLGQGNSGANVLTF.

J is TRBJ1-4 and V is TRBV19; D is undetermined. V shed 3 bases and J shed 8 bases, with 7 bases lying between them. This CDR3 has 12 amino acids. Germline assignment: CDR1 LNHDA and CDR2 SQIVND (reference sequence). Here the CDR3 DNA reads TGTGCCAGTAGTATCTTCTCCGAAAAACTGTTTTTT. Its protein product is CASSIFSEKLFF.

The chain combines TRBV4-3 with TRBJ1-6; D remains unclear. The CDR3 is 13 residues long. CDR1 and CDR2 (germline): LGHNA, YSLEER. V was trimmed by 4 bases and J by 7 bases, leaving 8 bases between them. The CDR3 here is CASSPTRNSPLHF. The CDR3 nucleotides read TGCGCCAGCAGCCCGACCAGGAATTCACCCCTCCACTTT.

The J gene is TRBJ2-1, the V gene TRBV5-1; 7 positions match TRBD2. Trimming at V came to 4 bases and at J to 1 base, leaving 5 bases not matched to a gene. The CDR3 extends over 15 amino acids. The germline CDR1 and CDR2 sequences are SGHRS and YFSETQ. The CDR3 DNA is TGCGCCAGCAGCGAAAGCGGGGTATCCTACAATGAGCAGTTCTTC. It is translated as CASSESGVSYNEQFF.

The chain employs TRBV6-1 and TRBJ2-6; 10 bases map to TRBD2. The CDR3 runs to 17 residues. V gave up 2 bases and J gave up 2 bases; unmatched junction bases: 3. Germline CDR1 is MNHNS and CDR2 is SASEGT. The CDR3 loop reads CASSELAGGTGANVLTF. The DNA of the CDR3 is TGTGCCAGCAGTGAATTAGCGGGAGGTACTGGGGCCAACGTCCTGACTTTC.

The chain has TRBV30 and TRBJ1-2; D is unclear. V lost 3 bases and J lost 2, with 10 bases in between. This CDR3 comprises 13 residues. Germline loops: CDR1 GTSNPN, CDR2 SVGIG (reference sequence). The CDR3: CAWRGGGNYGYTF. CDR3 nucleotides: TGTGCCTGGAGGGGCGGAGGGAACTATGGCTACACCTTC.

Points on this clone: This sample includes further DNA sequences coding for the same CDR3. V is TRBV9 and J is TRBJ2-1; the D gene is possibly TRBD2 (6 bases). There are 13 residues in the CDR3. CDR1 is SGDLS and CDR2 is YYNGEE in the germline V gene. The V and J ends lost 0 bases and 10 bases respectively, with 11 bases between them. The DNA for the CDR3 is TGTGCCAGCAGCGTAGGGCTAGCGTCGGAGCAGTTCTTC. Its protein is CASSVGLASEQFF.

The V gene is TRBV5-6, the J gene TRBJ2-5; D gene ambiguous. V lost 4 bases and J 5 bases, leaving 18 bases between the germline ends. The CDR3 totals 15 residues. The germline V gene encodes CDR1 SGHDT and CDR2 YYEEEE. The CDR3 protein is CASSVGPSGWETQYF. CDR3 coding DNA: TGTGCCAGCAGCGTTGGTCCTAGTGGCTGGGAGACCCAGTACTTC.

This clone was seen a handful of times. The rearrangement links TRBV20-1 to TRBJ2-7; D gene uncertain. The CDR3 is 14 residues long. V lost 3 bases, J lost 7 bases, and 19 bases lay in between. Germline loops: CDR1 DFQATT, CDR2 SNEGSKA (reference sequence). CDR3 region: CSASLNPDPREQYF. The CDR3 DNA follows: TGCAGTGCTAGTCTTAATCCAGATCCTAGAGAGCAGTACTTC.

The V call is TRBV6-5, the J call TRBJ1-4; perhaps TRBD1 as D (5 bases). Per germline, CDR1 MNHEY and CDR2 SVGAGI. The CDR3 sequence is 14 residues long. The V and J ends lost 6 bases and 5 bases respectively, with 13 bases between them. CDR3 region: CASSVPRGNEKLFF. The CDR3 bases are TGTGCCAGCAGCGTCCCCCGGGGGAATGAAAAACTGTTTTTT.

This rearrangement joins TRBV5-1 to TRBJ2-3, with 7 bases lining up with TRBD2. Germline-derived CDR1 and CDR2 are SGHRS and YFSETQ. This CDR3 contains 16 residues. V shed 4 bases and J 3 bases; nucleotides not matched to a gene: 11. The CDR3 coding sequence is TGCGCCAGCAGCAAGTCCGTAGCGGGTTCTACAGATACGCAGTATTTT. It encodes CASSKSVAGSTDTQYF.

This chain links TRBV6-1 with TRBJ1-3; 12 bases are shared with TRBD1. Germline CDR1 is MNHNS and CDR2 is SASEGT. This CDR3 contains 17 residues. Losses at the gene ends were 4 bases for V and 4 bases for J; bases not matched to a gene: 8. The CDR3 sequence: CASSVGTGGASGNTIYF. The DNA of the CDR3 is TGTGCCAGCAGTGTCGGGACAGGGGGCGCGTCCGGAAACACCATATATTTT.

The chain couples TRBV18 to TRBJ1-1, with 8 nucleotides matching TRBD1. Germline V lookup: CDR1 KGHSH, CDR2 LQKENI. Trimming removed 3 bases from V and 4 bases from J; junction bases left unmatched: 4. The CDR3 covers 14 residues. CDR3 residues: CASSPGTGGTEAFF. CDR3 coding DNA: TGTGCCAGCTCACCCGGGACAGGCGGCACTGAAGCTTTCTTT.

The chain carries TRBV7-8 and TRBJ2-7; D unresolved. V was clipped by 1 base and J by 3 bases, with 7 bases between them. The CDR3 runs to 13 residues. Germline V lookup: CDR1 SGHVS, CDR2 FQNEAQ. The CDR3 spells CASSLGGIYEQYF. As DNA, the CDR3 is TGTGCCAGCAGCTTAGGCGGAATCTACGAGCAGTACTTC.

The chain joins TRBV27 to TRBJ1-6; no clear D. CDR1 is MNHEY and CDR2 is SMNVEV in the germline V gene (reference sequence). The CDR3 runs to 14 residues. Between the trimmed V and J ends, which lost 3 bases and 9 bases, there was a span of 12 bases. The CDR3 protein is CASSFPGEASPLHF. The CDR3 coding sequence is TGTGCCAGCAGTTTTCCCGGGGAGGCTTCACCCCTCCACTTT.

The chain links TRBV5-4 to TRBJ2-3, with a weak D call TRBD1 (6 bases). This CDR3 region has 16 residues. Trimming took 0 bases from V and 2 from J, leaving 13 bases between them. Germline V lookup: CDR1 SGHNT, CDR2 YYREEE (reference sequence). CDR3 sequence: CASSLALDSFTDTQYF. DNA of the CDR3: TGTGCCAGCAGCTTGGCCCTGGACAGCTTCACAGATACGCAGTATTTT.

The chain uses TRBV30 and TRBJ2-1, with 8 bases identical to TRBD2. The germline CDR1 and CDR2 sequences are GTSNPN and SVGIG (reference sequence). The length of the CDR3 is 16 residues. V lost 3 bases and J lost 8; bases outside the gene matches: 15. DNA of the CDR3: TGTGCCTGGAGCTTACTGAGGAGCGGGAGTACCCATGAGCAGTTCTTC. Protein sequence: CAWSLLRSGSTHEQFF.

This chain connects TRBV2 to TRBJ2-2; D unresolved. V was cut by 10 bases and J by 6 bases, with 27 bases left in between. This CDR3 comprises 17 residues. CDR1 is SNHLY and CDR2 is FYNNEI in the germline V gene. The CDR3 loop reads CAITRKRIQSDPGELFF. The CDR3 DNA reads TGTGCCATCACCAGGAAACGGATACAGTCCGACCCCGGGGAGCTGTTTTTT.

Regarding this clone: Other DNA sequences in this sample translate to the same CDR3. This rearrangement joins TRBV30 to TRBJ1-5, with 8 nucleotides matching TRBD1. The germline gives CDR1 GTSNPN, CDR2 SVGIG (reference sequence). The CDR3 runs to 13 residues. V lost 5 bases to trimming and J lost 4 bases; unmatched junction nucleotides: 4. This CDR3 is CAWGGQGNQPQHF. The CDR3 coding sequence is TGTGCCTGGGGTGGACAGGGTAATCAGCCCCAGCATTTT.

The J gene is TRBJ2-1, the V gene TRBV7-3; a weak D match, TRBD2 (7 bases). V lost 0 bases to trimming and J lost 7 bases, with 19 bases between them. This CDR3 is 17 amino acids long. Per germline, CDR1 SGHTA and CDR2 FQGTGA. CDR3 nucleotides: TGTGCCAGCAGCTTAACCTTAAGGGGGGAGGGCCAGAATGAGCAGTTCTTC. It translates to CASSLTLRGEGQNEQFF.